The clone carrying this T cell receptor (beta chain) was observed a handful of times. The target antigen is unknown. The junction departs from the called germline gene at one end, perhaps through a read error. Use of 60 Vbeta and 13 Jbeta primers characterized the PCR. Method: immunoSEQ multiplex PCR; TCRdb's copy keeps in-frame clones and lacks some. Here the sample spans roughly 60,000 clones, around 82% being singletons. The CDR3 loop spans 13 amino acids. Germline V gene lookup returns CDR1 SGHTA and CDR2 FQGNSA. The sample is drawn from a study of cytomegalovirus exposure and HLA in healthy donors. Regarding the study as a whole: Usually a TCR sequence was rare, but some public TCRs were found in many donors. The authors confirmed in vitro that a few CMV-associated chains were specific for CMV antigens. As a later analysis showed, several of the most significant clusters appeared to be linked to common viral pathogens.

The TCR was taken from a female donor in good health and CMV-seronegative. Sequencing input: PBMCs. The chain joins TRBV7-2 to TRBJ1-1, with unresolved D. The CDR3 loop is CASSLDLSKERDF. As DNA, the CDR3 is TGTGCCAGCAGCTTAGATCTAAGCAAAGAGAGGGACTTT.